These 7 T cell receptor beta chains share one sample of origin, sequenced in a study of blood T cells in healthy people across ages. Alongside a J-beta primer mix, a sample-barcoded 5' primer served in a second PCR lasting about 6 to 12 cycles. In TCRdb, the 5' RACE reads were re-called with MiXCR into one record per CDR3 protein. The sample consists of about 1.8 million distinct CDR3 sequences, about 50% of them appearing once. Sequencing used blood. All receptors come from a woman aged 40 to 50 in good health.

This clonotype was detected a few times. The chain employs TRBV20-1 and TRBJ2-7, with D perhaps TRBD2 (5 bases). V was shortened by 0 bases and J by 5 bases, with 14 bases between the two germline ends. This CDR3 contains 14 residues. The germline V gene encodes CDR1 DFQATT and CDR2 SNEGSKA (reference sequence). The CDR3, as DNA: TGCAGTGCTAGAGACTTGTGGAAAGCGGACGAGCAGTACTTC. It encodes CSARDLWKADEQYF.

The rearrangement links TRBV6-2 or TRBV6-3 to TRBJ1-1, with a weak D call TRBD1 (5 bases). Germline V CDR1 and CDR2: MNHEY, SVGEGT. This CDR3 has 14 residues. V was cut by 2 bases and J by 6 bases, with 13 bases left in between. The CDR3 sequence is CASSYPEGQPEAFF. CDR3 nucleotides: TGTGCCAGCAGTTACCCTGAGGGGCAGCCTGAAGCTTTCTTT.

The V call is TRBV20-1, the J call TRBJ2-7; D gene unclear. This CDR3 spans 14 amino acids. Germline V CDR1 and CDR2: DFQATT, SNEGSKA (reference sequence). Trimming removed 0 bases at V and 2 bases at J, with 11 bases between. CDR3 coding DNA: TGCAGTGCTAGAGAGGTAAACAGCCCCTACGAGCAGTACTTC. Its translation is CSAREVNSPYEQYF.

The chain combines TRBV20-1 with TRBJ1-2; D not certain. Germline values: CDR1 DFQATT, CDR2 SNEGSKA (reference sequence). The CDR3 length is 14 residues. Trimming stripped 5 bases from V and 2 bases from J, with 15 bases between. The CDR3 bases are TGCAGTGCTCGCGTAGGATCAGCGAACTATGGCTACACCTTC. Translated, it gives CSARVGSANYGYTF.

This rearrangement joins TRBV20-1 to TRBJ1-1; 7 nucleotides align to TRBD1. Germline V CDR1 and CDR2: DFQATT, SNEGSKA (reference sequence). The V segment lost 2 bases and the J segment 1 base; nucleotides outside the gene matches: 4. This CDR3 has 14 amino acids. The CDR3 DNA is TGCAGTGCTAGATTGGAGGGGGCGAACACTGAAGCTTTCTTT. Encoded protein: CSARLEGANTEAFF.

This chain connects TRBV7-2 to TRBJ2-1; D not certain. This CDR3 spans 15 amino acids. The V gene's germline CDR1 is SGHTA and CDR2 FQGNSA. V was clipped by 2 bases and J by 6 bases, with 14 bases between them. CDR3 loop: CASSLFPDGFNEQFF. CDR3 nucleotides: TGTGCCAGCAGCTTATTCCCGGACGGTTTCAATGAGCAGTTCTTC.

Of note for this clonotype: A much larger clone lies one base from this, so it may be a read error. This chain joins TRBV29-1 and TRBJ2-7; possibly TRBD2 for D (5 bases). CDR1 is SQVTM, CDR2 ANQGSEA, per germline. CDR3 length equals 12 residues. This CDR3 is CGVETADYEQYF. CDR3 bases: TGCGGCGTTGAAACAGCGGACTACGAGCAGTACTTC.